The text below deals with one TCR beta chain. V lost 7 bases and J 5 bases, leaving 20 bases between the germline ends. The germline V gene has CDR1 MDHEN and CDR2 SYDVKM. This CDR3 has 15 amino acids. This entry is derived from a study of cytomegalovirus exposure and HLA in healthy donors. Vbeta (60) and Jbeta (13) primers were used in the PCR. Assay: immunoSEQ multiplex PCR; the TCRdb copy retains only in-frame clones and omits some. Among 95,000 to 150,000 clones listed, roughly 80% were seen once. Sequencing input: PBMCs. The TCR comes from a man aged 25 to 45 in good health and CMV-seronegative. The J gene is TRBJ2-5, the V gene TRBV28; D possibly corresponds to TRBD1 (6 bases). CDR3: CASIRGPTRGETQYF. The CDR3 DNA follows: TGTGCCAGCATTCGTGGGCCAACGAGGGGGGAGACCCAGTACTTC.